These T cell receptor beta chains were read from a single sample in a study of cytomegalovirus exposure and HLA in healthy donors. The repertoire was sequenced with immunoSEQ multiplex PCR; TCRdb's copy has only in-frame clones and lacks some. This table holds a few hundred thousand clones, about 83% found once. Input material: PBMCs. Source of these receptors: a man in his forties in good health and CMV-seronegative. The CDR3 runs from the conserved cysteine through the conserved F or W. The D gene is left open where the match is weak. Clone size is given for some rows only: seen once, a few or many times, or a class if the clone is expanded.

d_call: TRBD1
v_call: TRBV4-1
j_call: TRBJ1-2
clone_size: .
cdr3_nt: TGCGCCAGCAGCCAGAGAAGCAGGGGGCTGAGCTATGGCTACACCTTC
cdr3_aa: CASSQRSRGLSYGYTF

d_call: TRBD1
v_call: TRBV5-1
j_call: TRBJ2-2
clone_size: .
cdr3_nt: TGCGCCAGCAGAAGGGGACAGGGAGCGAACACCGGGGAGCTGTTTTTT
cdr3_aa: CASRRGQGANTGELFF

d_call: .
v_call: TRBV4-1
j_call: TRBJ2-5
clone_size: .
cdr3_nt: TGCGCCAGCAGCCAACTAGGAGAGACCCAGTACTTC
cdr3_aa: CASSQLGETQYF

d_call: TRBD2
v_call: TRBV6-1
j_call: TRBJ2-3
clone_size: .
cdr3_nt: TGTGCCAGCAGGAGCGGGAGTCGAGGAGATACGCAGTATTTT
cdr3_aa: CASRSGSRGDTQYF

d_call: TRBD1
v_call: TRBV6-6
j_call: TRBJ1-3
clone_size: few
cdr3_nt: TGTGCCAGCAGGATAACAGGGGGCTCTGGAAACACCATATATTTT
cdr3_aa: CASRITGGSGNTIYF

d_call: TRBD2
v_call: TRBV5-1
j_call: TRBJ2-7
clone_size: .
cdr3_nt: TGCGCCAGCAGTTTTCACCCTACTAGCGGCTACGAGCAGTACTTC
cdr3_aa: CASSFHPTSGYEQYF

d_call: .
v_call: TRBV4-2
j_call: TRBJ1-1
clone_size: .
cdr3_nt: TGTGCCAGCAGCCCCCGACAAGACACCACTGAAGCTTTCTTT
cdr3_aa: CASSPRQDTTEAFF

d_call: .
v_call: TRBV30
j_call: TRBJ2-1
clone_size: .
cdr3_nt: TGTGCCTGGAGTGCTGGGGAGCGGAGTGAGCAGTTCTTC
cdr3_aa: CAWSAGERSEQFF

d_call: .
v_call: TRBV7-9
j_call: TRBJ2-7
clone_size: .
cdr3_nt: TGTGCCTCCCCGAGGGAGGCTTACGAGCAGTACTTC
cdr3_aa: CASPREAYEQYF

d_call: .
v_call: TRBV6-6
j_call: TRBJ2-4
clone_size: .
cdr3_nt: TGTGCCAGCCAAGGGGTGGCAGGGATTAAAAACATTCAGTACTTC
cdr3_aa: CASQGVAGIKNIQYF

d_call: .
v_call: TRBV5-4
j_call: TRBJ2-1
clone_size: .
cdr3_nt: TGTGCCAGCAGCTTGGCGGAGCTAGCAGAGCAGTTCTTC
cdr3_aa: CASSLAELAEQFF

d_call: TRBD2
v_call: TRBV29-1
j_call: TRBJ2-7
clone_size: .
cdr3_nt: TGCAGCGTTGTCCCTAGCGGGAGGGCCGGGGCCTACGAGCAGTACTTC
cdr3_aa: CSVVPSGRAGAYEQYF

d_call: TRBD1
v_call: TRBV13
j_call: TRBJ1-1
clone_size: .
cdr3_nt: TGTGCCAGCAGCTTAAGCGGGACAGGGGACACTGAAGCTTTCTTT
cdr3_aa: CASSLSGTGDTEAFF

d_call: TRBD2
v_call: TRBV30
j_call: TRBJ2-7
clone_size: .
cdr3_nt: TGTGCCTGGAGACGGACTAGCGGGTTCTACGAGCAGTACTTC
cdr3_aa: CAWRRTSGFYEQYF

d_call: .
v_call: TRBV9
j_call: TRBJ2-3
clone_size: .
cdr3_nt: TGTGCCAGCAAGGGTAGCGAGACAGATACGCAGTATTTT
cdr3_aa: CASKGSETDTQYF

d_call: .
v_call: TRBV10-3
j_call: TRBJ1-2
clone_size: few
cdr3_nt: TGTGCCATCATGAGTAACTATGGCTACACCTTC
cdr3_aa: CAIMSNYGYTF

d_call: TRBD1
v_call: TRBV15
j_call: TRBJ1-5
clone_size: .
cdr3_nt: TGTGCCACCAGCACTTGGGACAGGGAGAGGAATCAGCCCCAGCATTTT
cdr3_aa: CATSTWDRERNQPQHF

d_call: TRBD1
v_call: TRBV5-1
j_call: TRBJ2-5
clone_size: .
cdr3_nt: TGCGCCAGCAGCTTGGGACAGGGAGTTGAGACCCAGTACTTC
cdr3_aa: CASSLGQGVETQYF

d_call: .
v_call: TRBV5-1
j_call: TRBJ2-7
clone_size: once
cdr3_nt: TGCGCCAGCAGCTTGGGGGTCCAGGGGGGATACGAGCAGTACTTC
cdr3_aa: CASSLGVQGGYEQYF

d_call: .
v_call: TRBV19
j_call: TRBJ2-1
clone_size: .
cdr3_nt: TGTGCCAGTAGTACCACAGGGTCCGGCCAGTTCTTC
cdr3_aa: CASSTTGSGQFF

d_call: TRBD1
v_call: TRBV5-1
j_call: TRBJ1-1
clone_size: .
cdr3_nt: TGCGCCAGCAGCTTGGAGGCAGGGGGCATATTATGGACTGAAGCTTTCTTT
cdr3_aa: CASSLEAGGILWTEAFF

d_call: TRBD1
v_call: TRBV7-6
j_call: TRBJ1-4
clone_size: .
cdr3_nt: TGTGCCAGCAGCCCGGGACAGGGTGGAATTGAAAAACTGTTTTTT
cdr3_aa: CASSPGQGGIEKLFF

d_call: TRBD1
v_call: TRBV5-4
j_call: TRBJ2-7
clone_size: .
cdr3_nt: TGTGCCAGCCGGGACAGGGCAGGAGGGGACGAGCAGTACTTC
cdr3_aa: CASRDRAGGDEQYF

d_call: .
v_call: TRBV28
j_call: TRBJ2-5
clone_size: .
cdr3_nt: TGTGCCAGCAGTGCCGCAGTATCGGCGGTCCAAGAGACCCAGTACTTC
cdr3_aa: CASSAAVSAVQETQYF